This record covers a single T cell receptor beta chain. As yet, its antigen is unknown. Healthy bone marrow donors made up the donor group. This entry belongs to a study of cytomegalovirus exposure and HLA in healthy donors. Researchers ran the PCR with 60 Vbeta and 13 Jbeta primers. Generated by immunoSEQ multiplex PCR, the TCRdb table keeps only in-frame clones and is missing some. The sample holds 150,000 to 200,000 clones; more than 60% are singletons and the top ten take 1.4%. General study points: Immune exposure information available was restricted to CMV serostatus.

Germline V lookup: CDR1 SGDLS, CDR2 YYNGEE. The CDR3 runs to 15 residues. Trimming at V came to 2 bases and at J to 3 bases, leaving 7 bases not matched to a gene. The specimen sequenced was PBMCs. The chain is built from TRBV9 and TRBJ1-1, with TRBD1 matching over 7 bases. This clonotype was obtained from a woman aged 25 to 39 in good health and CMV-seronegative. CDR3: CASSVTDRTYTEAFF. The CDR3 coding sequence is TGTGCCAGCAGCGTGACGGACAGGACTTACACTGAAGCTTTCTTT.